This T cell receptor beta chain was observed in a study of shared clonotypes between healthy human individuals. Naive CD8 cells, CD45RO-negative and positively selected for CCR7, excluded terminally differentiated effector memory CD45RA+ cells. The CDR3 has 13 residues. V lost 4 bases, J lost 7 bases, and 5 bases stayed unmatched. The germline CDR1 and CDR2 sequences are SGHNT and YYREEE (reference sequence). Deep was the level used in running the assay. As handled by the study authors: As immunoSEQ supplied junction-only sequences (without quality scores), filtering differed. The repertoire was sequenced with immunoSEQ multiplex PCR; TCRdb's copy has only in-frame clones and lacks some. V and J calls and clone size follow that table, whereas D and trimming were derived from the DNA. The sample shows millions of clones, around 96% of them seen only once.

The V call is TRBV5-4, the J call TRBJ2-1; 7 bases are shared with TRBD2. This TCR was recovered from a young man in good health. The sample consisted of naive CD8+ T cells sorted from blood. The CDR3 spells CASSILLANEQFF. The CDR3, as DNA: TGTGCCAGCAGCATCCTACTAGCGAATGAGCAGTTCTTC.